Listed below are T cell receptor beta chains from one sample, sequenced in a study of CD8+ T cells in alopecia areata. Sequencing was performed with immunoSEQ multiplex PCR; in TCRdb, only in-frame clones are kept and a portion is missing. Here the sample spans 200,000 to 250,000 clones, around 65% being singletons. The sample in question was CD4+ T cells sorted from blood, obtained at week 44, from a patient treated with tofacitinib. The receptors come from a human donor with alopecia areata. The CDR3 runs from the conserved cysteine through the conserved F or W. A D gene is named only where the DNA matches it firmly. Clone size, where shown, is once, few, many, or a class for clones that have expanded.

V	size	J	D	length	DNA	CDR3
TRBV7-2	-	TRBJ1-5	-	15	TGTGCCAGCAGTCCGCGGAGCGGGAGCAATCAGCCCCAGCATTTT	CASSPRSGSNQPQHF
TRBV4-3	-	TRBJ2-7	-	15	TGCGCCAGCAGCCAAGATTCTAAAGGCGGCTACGAGCAGTACTTC	CASSQDSKGGYEQYF
TRBV9	-	TRBJ1-6	TRBD1	15	TGTGCCAGCAGCGTAGACAGGGGTTACAATTCACCCCTCCACTTT	CASSVDRGYNSPLHF
TRBV19	few	TRBJ2-4	-	13	TGTGCCAGAGTTGGACAGTCCAAAAACATTCAGTACTTC	CARVGQSKNIQYF
TRBV6-5	-	TRBJ2-7	-	13	TGTGCCAGCAGCACCGACAGATTCTCGAGGCAGTACTTC	CASSTDRFSRQYF
TRBV5-1	-	TRBJ2-1	TRBD1	14	TGCGCCAGCAGCTCGGACAGGGGGGCAAATGAGCAGTTCTTC	CASSSDRGANEQFF
TRBV5-1	-	TRBJ2-6	TRBD1	16	TGCGCCAGCAGCTCAGGACAGGGGGCTGGGGCCAACGTCCTGACTTTC	CASSSGQGAGANVLTF
TRBV4-3	few	TRBJ2-3	TRBD2	17	TGCGCCAGCAGCCAGGCTGGACTAGCGGGGGGCTCCGATACGCAGTATTTT	CASSQAGLAGGSDTQYF
TRBV10-3	-	TRBJ2-7	TRBD1	12	TGTGCCACCTCGCCGGGACAGTACGAGCAGTACTTC	CATSPGQYEQYF
TRBV29-1	-	TRBJ2-1	TRBD2	13	TGCAGCGTGGGGAGGGGTCCAATGAATGAGCAGTTCTTC	CSVGRGPMNEQFF
TRBV27	-	TRBJ2-7	TRBD1	13	TGTGCCAGCAGTTTTGACAGGGGGCACGAGCAGTACTTC	CASSFDRGHEQYF
TRBV7-9	-	TRBJ1-1	-	15	TGTGCCAGCAGCCCCGGACAGTACATGAACACTGAAGCTTTCTTT	CASSPGQYMNTEAFF
TRBV29-1	-	TRBJ1-1	-	14	TGCAGCGTTGGCGTGCTGACCATGAACACTGAAGCTTTCTTT	CSVGVLTMNTEAFF
TRBV29-1	-	TRBJ1-2	TRBD1	14	TGCAGCGTGGCCCCGGGACAGGGAAACTATGGCTACACCTTC	CSVAPGQGNYGYTF
TRBV30	-	TRBJ1-6	-	10	TGTGCCTGGAGCGGAGGAGGCCTCCACTTT	CAWSGGGLHF
TRBV28	-	TRBJ1-2	TRBD1	14	TGTGCCAGCAGAACGGACAGGTCGAGCTATGGCTACACCTTC	CASRTDRSSYGYTF
TRBV7-2	few	TRBJ1-2	-	13	TGTGCCAGCAGCTTATTGTCAGGGTATGGCTACACCTTC	CASSLLSGYGYTF
TRBV12-5	-	TRBJ2-1	-	11	TGTGCTAGTGGTCCACGCGATGAGCAGTTCTTC	CASGPRDEQFF
TRBV5-6	-	TRBJ1-2	-	17	TGTGCCAGCAGCTTGGTTCCGGGGCAGAGAAGCGTCTATGGCTACACCTTC	CASSLVPGQRSVYGYTF
TRBV15	-	TRBJ1-5	TRBD1	14	TGTGCCACCAGCACACAGGGGATCAATCAGCCCCAGCATTTT	CATSTQGINQPQHF
TRBV7-2	few	TRBJ2-7	TRBD2	15	TGTGCCAGCATCCCGATTCATGCGGGGGCCTACGAGCAGTACTTC	CASIPIHAGAYEQYF
TRBV6-1	-	TRBJ1-1	-	12	TGTGCCAGCAGTGAGACCCCCACTGAAGCTTTCTTT	CASSETPTEAFF
TRBV27	few	TRBJ2-4	TRBD1	13	TGTGCCAGCAGCTCTTGGACAGGGAACATTCAGTACTTC	CASSSWTGNIQYF
TRBV2	few	TRBJ2-2	-	14	TGTGCCAGCACCATGGCAGCTGCGGCCGGGGAGCTGTTTTTT	CASTMAAAAGELFF
TRBV27	few	TRBJ2-1	TRBD2	15	TGTGCCAGCAGTCCGCGACTAGCGGGAGGCAATGAGCAGTTCTTC	CASSPRLAGGNEQFF
TRBV6-6	few	TRBJ1-6	-	14	TGTGCCAGCTCGGGCCAAGTCAATAATTCACCCCTCCACTTT	CASSGQVNNSPLHF
TRBV15	-	TRBJ2-1	TRBD1	14	TGTGCCACCAGCAAGGACAGGGTCGATAATGAGCAGTTCTTC	CATSKDRVDNEQFF
TRBV29-1	few	TRBJ1-2	-	12	TGCAGCGTCCCAAGGGTTAACTATGGCTACACCTTC	CSVPRVNYGYTF
TRBV30	-	TRBJ2-7	-	12	TGTGCCTGGAGTGTCGGCTCCTACGAGCAGTACTTC	CAWSVGSYEQYF